This T cell receptor (beta chain) was found in a study of CD8 T cells in ankylosing spondylitis. The study's findings and limits: Past research had described some motif variants in reactive arthritis synovial fluid and blood. Researchers reportedly found disease-linked clones significantly enriched in matched ankylosing spondylitis synovial fluid. What seemed typical of ankylosing spondylitis blood was a TCR beta motif built from roughly 8 highly homologous variants. A CD8+ phenotype characterized the disease-linked clones, which were relatively rare in peripheral blood.

For TCR beta, libraries came from quantitative 5'-RACE with molecular barcodes. TCRdb reprocessed the 5' RACE reads via MiXCR and lists one record per CDR3 protein. In the table there are hundreds of thousands of distinct CDR3 sequences, roughly a quarter of which are singletons. V shed 5 bases and J 2 bases; nucleotides not matched to a gene: 4. This CDR3 is 15 amino acids long. This clonotype was counted once. No antigen is known for it. The source material was blood, either unsorted or a sorted T cell fraction (not recorded which). This sequence originates from a male donor with ankylosing spondylitis. V gene TRBV12-3 or TRBV12-4 combines with J gene TRBJ1-5, with 9 nucleotides matching TRBD1. The CDR3 sequence is CASSLQGAGNQPQHF. DNA of the CDR3: TGTGCCAGCAGTCTACAGGGGGCTGGCAATCAGCCCCAGCATTTT.